The 7 T cell receptor beta chains below all came from one sample that was sequenced in a study of breast tumors, draining lymph nodes, adjacent tissues. Axillary draining lymph nodes of breast cancer patients supplied the node samples. TCRdb redid the calling of the multiplex PCR reads with MiXCR, one entry per CDR3 protein. The data contain 180,000 or so distinct CDR3 sequences, over 25% of them singletons. The sequenced sample consisted of axillary lymph node tissue. Receptor source: a female donor with breast cancer. Some clones in this sample may be carry-over from other donors' samples.

In its sample, this clonotype was seen many times. The V call is TRBV20-1, the J call TRBJ1-2; D ambiguous. The CDR3 runs 19 residues. V lost 6 bases and J lost 4, with 33 bases in between. Germline CDR1 DFQATT, CDR2 SNEGSKA (reference sequence). CDR3 coding DNA: TGCAGTGCCCTGGATGGCTCCCCTAATAACTATTTTGCATTCTATGGCTACACCTTC. Protein: CSALDGSPNNYFAFYGYTF.

Many counts were recorded for this clonotype. The chain links TRBV12-5 to TRBJ1-3; D ambiguous. In germline, CDR1 is LGHNT, CDR2 FRNRAP. The CDR3 runs 14 residues. Trimming took off 1 base at V and 4 bases at J, with 8 bases between the two ends. In DNA, the CDR3 is TGTGCTAGTGGTTTGGGGGGATCCGGAAACACCATATATTTT. Its translation: CASGLGGSGNTIYF.

This clonotype was seen ten or more times. One base away lies a much larger clone, so this may be a sequencing read error. This chain joins TRBV20-1 and TRBJ2-7; 14 nucleotides line up with TRBD2. Germline V lookup: CDR1 DFQATT, CDR2 SNEGSKA (reference sequence). CDR3 length: 16 amino acids. The V gene end was trimmed by 6 bases and the J gene end by 5 bases; junction bases not matched to a gene: 12. The CDR3 spells CSAAGLAGEAGDEQYF. The CDR3 DNA reads TGCAGTGCCGCGGGACTAGCGGGAGAGGCCGGGGACGAGCAGTACTTC.

This clonotype was counted many times. The junction departs from germline at one end; a sequencing error may be responsible. The J gene is TRBJ2-5, the V gene TRBV18; 7 nucleotides agree with TRBD1. CDR1 and CDR2 from the germline V gene are KGHSH and LQKENI. The CDR3 totals 14 residues. As DNA, the CDR3 is TGTGCCAGTTCACCACAGAACAGGGGCGAGACCCAGTACTTC. Protein: CASSPQNRGETQYF.

In regard to this clonotype: A much larger clone sits a single nucleotide away, making a read error possible. The rearrangement links TRBV6-5 to TRBJ1-2; D gene ambiguous. The CDR3 has 13 residues. Germline CDR1 and CDR2: MNHEY and SVGAGI. Trimming left V 5 bases short and J 7 bases short, with 14 bases between. Here the CDR3 DNA reads TGTGCCAGCAGTCACAGACCCCTCGGTGGCTACACCTTC. It is translated as CASSHRPLGGYTF.

Remarks on this clonotype: This may come from a read error, since a much larger clone is one base off. This rearrangement joins TRBV20-1 to TRBJ2-7; D is uncertain. Germline CDR1 is DFQATT and CDR2 is SNEGSKA (reference sequence). The CDR3 spans 14 residues. V lost 0 bases, J lost 6 bases, and 15 bases lay in between. The CDR3 loop is CSARDPREGSEQYF. DNA for the CDR3: TGCAGTGCTAGAGATCCAAGGGAAGGCTCCGAGCAGTACTTC.

This clonotype was seen many times. The chain recombines TRBV7-3 with TRBJ2-5; D is perhaps TRBD1 or TRBD2 (5 bases each). Germline-derived CDR1 and CDR2 are SGHTA and FQGTGA. This CDR3 is 17 amino acids long. With 0 bases removed from V and 9 bases from J, the gap between germline ends came to 23 bases. The CDR3 sequence is CASSLTWRRGEGEPQYF. CDR3 nucleotides: TGTGCCAGCAGCTTAACGTGGAGGAGAGGGGAAGGGGAGCCCCAGTACTTC.